Below are 32 T cell receptor beta chains sequenced from a single sample in a study of neurological immune-mediated disorders. Using its own MiXCR run on the 5' RACE reads, TCRdb lists one record per CDR3 protein. The sample holds about 120,000 distinct CDR3 sequences, 3.2% seen once. Sequenced: PBMCs. The receptor source for this set is a woman in her twenties or thirties with multiple sclerosis.

The V call is TRBV11-2, the J call TRBJ1-1; D is undetermined. The germline CDR1 and CDR2 sequences are SGHAT and FQNNGV. The V gene lost 3 bases and the J gene lost 0 bases, with 8 bases spanning the gap. This CDR3 has 14 amino acids. The CDR3 DNA reads TGTGCCAGCAGCTTTGGAAAGATGAACACTGAAGCTTTCTTT. Translation: CASSFGKMNTEAFF.

The CDR3 protein is CAISGTSGVSYNEQFF. The CDR3 nucleotides read TGTGCCATCAGTGGGACTAGCGGGGTCTCCTACAATGAGCAGTTCTTC. The chain couples TRBV10-3 to TRBJ2-1, with 12 bases identical to TRBD2. After removal of 4 bases from V and 0 bases from J, the junction contained 1 base not matched to a gene. The CDR3 has 16 amino acids. The germline V gene encodes CDR1 ENHRY and CDR2 SYGVKD.

This clonotype was counted at least ten times. The V gene is TRBV5-5, the J gene TRBJ2-7, with a tentative D call TRBD1 (5 bases). The V gene lost 0 bases and the J gene lost 2 bases, with 9 bases spanning the gap. Germline V gives CDR1 SGHKS, CDR2 YYEKEE (reference sequence). This CDR3 spans 14 amino acids. The CDR3 protein is CASSLEDSPYEQYF. CDR3 sequence (DNA): TGTGCCAGCAGCTTGGAAGACAGCCCCTACGAGCAGTACTTC.

The J gene is TRBJ1-1, the V gene TRBV7-6; weak D call: TRBD1 (5 bases). The CDR3 length is 13 residues. Germline CDR1 SGHVS, CDR2 FNYEAQ. Between the trimmed V and J ends, which lost 4 bases and 2 bases, there was a span of 8 bases. CDR3 in DNA: TGTGCCAGCAGCTACGACAGTAACACTGAAGCTTTCTTT. Its translation: CASSYDSNTEAFF.

The table lists this clonotype with many counts. The chain couples TRBV5-5 to TRBJ2-4; 12 nucleotides line up with TRBD2. The J segment lost 1 base and the V segment lost 1 base, leaving 0 bases of the junction unmatched. The CDR3 is made up of 16 amino acids. The germline CDR1 and CDR2 sequences are SGHKS and YYEKEE (reference sequence). DNA of the CDR3: TGTGCCAGCAGCTTGACTAGCGGGAGGGCCAAAAACATTCAGTACTTC. This sequence encodes CASSLTSGRAKNIQYF.

This clonotype was detected many times. The chain couples TRBV6-5 to TRBJ2-5; maybe TRBD2 (5 bases). The CDR3 has 12 residues. CDR1 and CDR2 from the germline V gene are MNHEY and SVGAGI. V lost 2 bases and J 4 bases, leaving 5 bases between the germline ends. The chain's CDR3 is CASSYRGETQYF. CDR3 DNA: TGTGCCAGCAGTTACCGGGGAGAGACCCAGTACTTC.

This clonotype was recorded many times. Here the CDR3 DNA reads TGTGCCAGCACATCGGGAGCCGGGGAGCTGTTTTTT. This codes for CASTSGAGELFF. This sequence joins TRBV6-2 or TRBV6-3 and TRBJ2-2; a possible D gene is TRBD2 (6 bases). CDR1 is MNHEY and CDR2 is SVGEGT in the germline V gene. This CDR3 comprises 12 residues. Trimming stripped 7 bases from V and 6 bases from J, with 9 bases between.

This clonotype has a count of ten or more. This chain's CDR3 is CASSLTTGTGNTIYF. As DNA, the CDR3 is TGCGCCAGCAGCTTGACAACAGGGACTGGAAACACCATATATTTT. The chain carries TRBV5-1 and TRBJ1-3; maybe TRBD1 (6 bases). The CDR3 covers 15 residues. CDR1 SGHRS and CDR2 YFSETQ come from the germline V gene. V dropped 1 base and J dropped 2 bases, with 10 bases sitting between them.

This clonotype was picked up many times. This chain uses TRBV20-1 with TRBJ2-5; D tentatively reads TRBD1 or TRBD2 (5 bases each). V dropped 3 bases and J dropped 1 base, with 9 bases sitting between them. The CDR3 runs 13 residues. Germline CDR1 is DFQATT and CDR2 is SNEGSKA (reference sequence). This CDR3 reads CSASEGLQETQYF. CDR3 nucleotide sequence: TGCAGTGCTAGTGAGGGGCTCCAAGAGACCCAGTACTTC.

This clonotype was recorded many times. This chain connects TRBV28 to TRBJ1-2; TRBD1 aligns across 7 bases. The CDR3 runs to 15 residues. J was trimmed by 4 bases and V by 6 bases; bases with no gene match: 11. Germline-derived CDR1 and CDR2 are MDHEN and SYDVKM. CDR3 loop: CASSSNRGRGYGYTF. The CDR3 region has the DNA TGTGCCAGCAGCTCGAACAGGGGACGTGGCTATGGCTACACCTTC.

This clonotype was counted many times. This CDR3 is CASSLSDRAGTEAFF. CDR3 bases: TGTGCCAGCAGTTTATCGGACAGGGCCGGCACTGAAGCTTTCTTT. This rearrangement joins TRBV12-3 or TRBV12-4 to TRBJ1-1; 8 nucleotides match TRBD1. Unmatched junction bases numbered 6, after V lost 2 bases and J lost 4 bases. This CDR3 has 15 residues.

This clonotype was picked up many times. The V call is TRBV19, the J call TRBJ1-2; D is undetermined. Per the germline V gene, CDR1 is LNHDA and CDR2 is SQIVND (reference sequence). This CDR3 is built from 12 residues. Deletions cut 2 bases from V and 8 bases from J, with 9 bases between. The CDR3 sequence is CASSISGNGYTF. The CDR3 coding sequence is TGTGCCAGTAGTATATCCGGGAACGGCTACACCTTC.

This clonotype appeared many times. The chain employs TRBV5-5 and TRBJ2-1; D gene ambiguous. Germline assignment: CDR1 SGHKS and CDR2 YYEKEE (reference sequence). V lost 5 bases and J lost 3, with 24 bases in between. The CDR3 loop spans 18 amino acids. In DNA, the CDR3 is TGTGCCAGCAGTTTTCCTTCCACCGGGCCCTGGGGCTACAATGAGCAGTTCTTC. Protein: CASSFPSTGPWGYNEQFF.

This clonotype was observed at least ten times. The chain couples TRBV7-2 to TRBJ1-2; D possibly corresponds to TRBD1 (6 bases). Germline loops: CDR1 SGHTA, CDR2 FQGNSA. This CDR3 is built from 15 residues. The germline V and J ends were trimmed by 1 base and 8 bases, with 17 bases remaining between them. DNA of the CDR3: TGTGCCAGCAGCTTAGGTCCAGGGACAAAGCGCGGCTACACCTTC. This encodes CASSLGPGTKRGYTF.

This clonotype has ten or more counts. The CDR3 region is CASSLLAGEQETQYF. CDR3 coding DNA: TGCGCCAGCAGCTTGCTAGCGGGAGAGCAAGAGACCCAGTACTTC. The chain joins TRBV5-1 to TRBJ2-5, with TRBD2 matching over 10 bases. The CDR3 is 15 residues long. Germline V gives CDR1 SGHRS, CDR2 YFSETQ. Unmatched junction bases numbered 2, after V lost 1 base and J lost 2 bases.

This clonotype was picked up many times. The chain employs TRBV20-1 and TRBJ1-6; possibly TRBD1 for D (5 bases). The V end was cut by 1 base, the J end by 7 bases, with 17 bases between. Germline V gene lookup returns CDR1 DFQATT and CDR2 SNEGSKA (reference sequence). The CDR3 runs 16 residues. In nucleotides, the CDR3 is TGCAGTGCTAGAGTTCAAGCAGGGAGCCGAAATTCACCCCTCCACTTT. This encodes CSARVQAGSRNSPLHF.

This clonotype was detected ten times or more. The V and J genes are TRBV3-1 and TRBJ2-7; weak D call: TRBD1 (6 bases). Germline loops: CDR1 LGHDT, CDR2 YNNKEL (reference sequence). V was shortened by 3 bases and J by 9 bases, with 21 bases between the two germline ends. The CDR3 totals 15 residues. In nucleotides, the CDR3 is TGTGCCAGCAGCCAGGGGACGGGACACCTGGGTGCGCAGTACTTC. It specifies CASSQGTGHLGAQYF.

With regard to this clonotype: This may be a read error: a much more frequent sequence differs by one nucleotide. The chain joins TRBV18 to TRBJ2-3; 7 bases line up with TRBD1. Germline CDR1 and CDR2: KGHSH and LQKENI. This CDR3 has 18 amino acids. The CDR3 DNA follows: TGTGCCAGCTCACCACGCCTATCCGGGACAGAAAAATCAGATAAGCAGTATTTT. It yields the protein CASSPRLSGTEKSDKQYF.

This clonotype has a count of ten or more. The CDR3 sequence: CASGGEGNQPQHF. CDR3 DNA sequence: TGTGCCAGCGGGGGGGAGGGCAATCAGCCCCAGCATTTT. The V gene is TRBV7-8, the J gene TRBJ1-5; possibly TRBD1 for D (5 bases). The germline gives CDR1 SGHVS, CDR2 FQNEAQ. This CDR3 comprises 13 residues. The V gene lost 8 bases and the J gene lost 2 bases, with 10 bases spanning the gap.

This clonotype was observed many times. The chain couples TRBV4-3 to TRBJ2-7; D may be TRBD1 (6 bases). This CDR3 is 13 amino acids long. Germline-derived CDR1 and CDR2 are LGHNA and YSLEER. Trimming took 0 bases from V and 3 from J, leaving 6 bases between them. The CDR3 nucleotides read TGCGCCAGCAGCCAAGAGACAGGCTACGAGCAGTACTTC. The encoded protein is CASSQETGYEQYF.

The V call is TRBV5-6, the J call TRBJ1-2; D gene uncertain. Trimming pared 3 bases from V and 6 bases from J, leaving 6 bases between. Germline V gene lookup returns CDR1 SGHDT and CDR2 YYEEEE. The CDR3 runs 11 residues. Written as DNA, the CDR3 is TGTGCCAGCAGCTCATCTCATGGCTACACCTTC. Translated: CASSSSHGYTF.

This clonotype occurred many times. This sequence joins TRBV7-9 and TRBJ1-1, with D unclear. V was cut by 1 base and J by 0 bases, with 9 bases left in between. This CDR3 has 15 amino acids. The germline gives CDR1 SEHNR, CDR2 FQNEAQ (reference sequence). The DNA for the CDR3 is TGTGCCAGCAGCTTAGTTGAGCGAATGAACACTGAAGCTTTCTTT. Translation: CASSLVERMNTEAFF.

This clonotype has a handful of counts. The J gene is TRBJ2-5, the V gene TRBV7-9, with D maybe TRBD2 (6 bases). This CDR3 is 15 amino acids long. The V end lost 1 base, the J end lost 4 bases, and 13 bases lay between the germline ends. CDR1 is SEHNR and CDR2 is FQNEAQ in the germline V gene (reference sequence). The CDR3 sequence: CASSLEDSRGETQYF. CDR3 DNA sequence: TGTGCCAGCAGCTTAGAAGACTCGCGGGGAGAGACCCAGTACTTC.

In its sample, this clonotype was seen many times. The chain has TRBV6-5 and TRBJ2-2; tentatively, D is TRBD1 (6 bases). The ends were cut back, 5 bases at V and 5 bases at J, with 12 bases in the middle. Germline V gives CDR1 MNHEY, CDR2 SVGAGI. This CDR3 is built from 14 residues. The CDR3 nucleotides are TGTGCCAGCAGTCCCGCTACAGGGACCGGGGAGCTGTTTTTT. It encodes CASSPATGTGELFF.

This clonotype was picked up many times. This chain connects TRBV12-3 or TRBV12-4 to TRBJ1-2, with D unclear. The CDR3 runs 12 residues. V was trimmed by 5 bases and J by 3 bases, leaving 7 bases between them. This chain's CDR3 is CASSRTYYGYTF. CDR3 nucleotide sequence: TGTGCCAGCAGTCGGACTTACTATGGCTACACCTTC.

This clonotype has ten or more counts. The chain is built from TRBV27 and TRBJ2-2; TRBD2 aligns across 7 bases. The CDR3 has 16 residues. Per germline, CDR1 MNHEY and CDR2 SMNVEV (reference sequence). J lost 2 bases, V lost 2 bases, and 5 bases had no gene match. CDR3 region: CASSLTAGANTGELFF. The CDR3 coding sequence is TGTGCCAGCAGTTTAACGGCGGGAGCTAACACCGGGGAGCTGTTTTTT.

By sample fraction, this clonotype is medium-sized (0.01 to 0.1%). The V gene is TRBV20-1, the J gene TRBJ2-3; TRBD1 is a possible D gene (5 bases). From germline, CDR1 is DFQATT and CDR2 SNEGSKA (reference sequence). The ends were cut back, 6 bases at V and 2 bases at J, with 9 bases in the middle. CDR3 length equals 12 residues. The CDR3 DNA follows: TGCAGTGCCCCGGACATCACAGATACGCAGTATTTT. This encodes CSAPDITDTQYF.

This clonotype showed up many times. The chain uses TRBV7-9 and TRBJ1-1, with TRBD1 identical over 7 bases. Germline trimming cut 5 bases from V and 8 bases from J; bases unmatched to any gene: 5. Germline V gives CDR1 SEHNR, CDR2 FQNEAQ (reference sequence). This CDR3 is built from 12 residues. CDR3 in amino acids: CASSVLTGEAFF. The CDR3 DNA follows: TGTGCCAGCAGCGTCCTGACAGGGGAAGCTTTCTTT.

This clonotype was seen more than once but under ten times. Since a much larger clone is just one base distant, this may be a read error. V and J are TRBV9 and TRBJ2-5, with a tentative D call TRBD2 (5 bases). The CDR3 covers 13 residues. Germline loops: CDR1 SGDLS, CDR2 YYNGEE. The CDR3 region has the DNA TGTGTCAGCAGCGGAGCGGCGCCAGGGACCCAGTACTTC. Encoded protein: CVSSGAAPGTQYF. The entire variable domain, with the rest obtained from reference TRBV9 and TRBJ2-5, is as follows: DSGVTQTPKHLITATGQRVTLRCSPRSGDLSVYWYQQSLDQGLQFLIQYYNGEERAKGNILERFSAQQFPDLHSELNLSSLELGDSALYFCVSSGAAPGTQYFGPGTRLLVL.

This clonotype was counted at least ten times. The chain recombines TRBV25-1 with TRBJ2-5; the match to TRBD1 covers 7 bases. This CDR3 has 16 amino acids. Germline lookup yields CDR1 MGHDK and CDR2 SYGVNS. The junction had 6 bases not matched to a gene; V was cut back by 1 base and J by 1 base. CDR3: CASSEWGRGIQETQYF. In nucleotides, the CDR3 is TGTGCCAGCAGTGAATGGGGCAGGGGGATCCAAGAGACCCAGTACTTC.

The sample holds many counts of this clonotype. CDR3 nucleotide sequence: TGTGCCAGCAGACTAGCGGGACCTTACAATGAGCAGTTCTTC. It is translated as CASRLAGPYNEQFF. The chain employs TRBV6-5 and TRBJ2-1; 10 bases are shared with TRBD2. V lost 6 bases and J lost 4; bases outside the gene matches: 3. From germline, CDR1 is MNHEY and CDR2 SVGAGI. This CDR3 spans 14 amino acids.

This chain connects TRBV7-2 to TRBJ2-7, with D hard to call. There are 14 residues in the CDR3. Trimming took 5 bases from V and 0 from J, leaving 11 bases between them. CDR1 and CDR2 (germline): SGHTA, FQGNSA. DNA of the CDR3: TGTGCCAGCAGCCCCCAGGCTTTCTCCTACGAGCAGTACTTC. This encodes CASSPQAFSYEQYF.